The 5 T cell receptor beta chains reported below all come from one sample, sequenced in a study of identical twins (dated by TCRdb to 2016 to 2018). The library was produced with 5' RACE. The sample was run on an Illumina HiSeq 2000. The raw public data were reprocessed by TCRdb itself: fastp quality trimming at Q25, MiXCR clonotype calling, in-frame beta chains only. Each CDR3 protein gets just one entry, which takes the most common genes and DNA from the rows behind it. The sample table contains hundreds of thousands of distinct CDR3 sequences; only one count was recorded for around an eighth of them. Roughly 7% of the sample belongs to the ten largest clones. The same data also went into a second study, on yellow fever vaccine responses in identical twins.

Sequenced sample: CD8+ T cells sorted from blood. The receptors here all came from a woman aged 18-30 years in good health.

V and J are TRBV9 and TRBJ1-2; D is possibly TRBD1 (5 bases). This CDR3 has 13 amino acids. The V and J ends lost 3 bases and 2 bases respectively, with 8 bases between them. Per the germline V gene, CDR1 is SGDLS and CDR2 is YYNGEE. CDR3 sequence reads: CASSAQENYGYTF. The CDR3 DNA is TGTGCCAGCAGCGCACAGGAGAACTATGGCTACACCTTC.

The V call is TRBV18, the J call TRBJ1-1; D remains unclear. The V end was cut by 3 bases, the J end by 1 base, with 12 bases between. Germline V gene sequence: CDR1 KGHSH, CDR2 LQKENI. The CDR3 has 15 amino acids. Here the CDR3 reads CASSPVRTENTEAFF. In nucleotides, the CDR3 is TGTGCCAGCTCACCGGTCAGGACGGAGAACACTGAAGCTTTCTTT.

In the case of this clonotype: A much larger clone lies one base from this, so it may be a read error. The chain is built from TRBV12-3 or TRBV12-4 and TRBJ2-1; 11 positions agree with TRBD2. The CDR3 totals 19 residues. CDR3 region: CATSFPPPSGRTSSNEQFF. The CDR3 DNA sequence: TGTGCCACCAGTTTTCCCCCCCCTAGCGGGAGGACATCTAGTAATGAGCAGTTCTTC.

This clonotype has more than one count but fewer than ten. The chain couples TRBV20-1 to TRBJ2-3; 11 positions match TRBD2. Germline V gene lookup returns CDR1 DFQATT and CDR2 SNEGSKA (reference sequence). V dropped 0 bases and J dropped 4; count of bases not matched to a gene: 6. This CDR3 spans 16 amino acids. In nucleotides, the CDR3 is TGCAGTGCTAGAGATCATAGCGGGGGGGTGCCAGATACGCAGTATTTT. It is translated as CSARDHSGGVPDTQYF.

The V gene is TRBV6-2 or TRBV6-3, the J gene TRBJ2-3; TRBD2 matches at 7 bases. In germline, CDR1 is MNHEY, CDR2 SVGEGT. CDR3 size: 13 residues. The V gene end was trimmed by 9 bases and the J gene end by 8 bases; junction bases not matched to a gene: 11. The CDR3 region has the DNA TGTGCCAGTTCCTTGTCAGGGAGGGGTACGCAGTATTTT. It translates to CASSLSGRGTQYF.